A single sample is the source of the 21 T cell receptor beta chains below, sequenced in a study of T cell responses to AZD1222 COVID-19 vaccine. The table came from immunoSEQ multiplex PCR; TCRdb's copy has only in-frame clones and leaves some out. The top ten hold 4% to 6% of the sample, which has 85,000 to 110,000 clones, about 92% seen once. Source: peripheral blood, taken on day 0 of AZD1222 vaccination. The receptors derive from an adult in good health.

The chain has TRBV9 and TRBJ1-4; no firm D call. V dropped 4 bases and J dropped 2 bases, with 12 bases sitting between them. Germline V gene data show CDR1 as SGDLS and CDR2 as YYNGEE. The CDR3 is 15 amino acids. Here the CDR3 reads CASSPRVGTNEKLFF. Here the CDR3 DNA reads TGTGCCAGCAGCCCGAGGGTCGGTACTAATGAAAAACTGTTTTTT.

The chain couples TRBV5-6 to TRBJ1-1; D call uncertain. Trimming shortened V by 2 bases and J by 4 bases, and 12 bases separated the two germline ends. Germline lookup yields CDR1 SGHDT and CDR2 YYEEEE. The CDR3 contains 14 residues. The CDR3 DNA sequence: TGTGCCAGCAGCTTAGTAGGTGCGGGCACTGAAGCTTTCTTT. This encodes CASSLVGAGTEAFF.

The genes are TRBV10-3 and TRBJ1-5; 8 bases agree with TRBD1. V was clipped by 5 bases and J by 0 bases; unmatched bases: 3. CDR1 and CDR2 from the germline V gene are ENHRY and SYGVKD. The CDR3 has 15 amino acids. The CDR3 coding sequence is TGTGCCATCAGTATGACAGGGGATAGCAATCAGCCCCAGCATTTT. Encoded protein: CAISMTGDSNQPQHF.

The chain couples TRBV7-3 to TRBJ1-5; D unclear. Germline loops: CDR1 SGHTA, CDR2 FQGTGA. This CDR3 region has 13 residues. V was cut by 4 bases and J by 6 bases, with 10 bases left in between. CDR3 amino acids: CASSSEGGQPQHF. The CDR3 DNA reads as TGTGCCAGCAGCTCCGAGGGAGGTCAGCCCCAGCATTTT.

This clone came up a few times. The chain couples TRBV15 to TRBJ2-3; no clear D gene. Deletions cut 1 base from V and 4 bases from J, with 12 bases between. CDR1 and CDR2 (germline): LNHNV, YYDKDF (reference sequence). The CDR3 is 15 amino acids. The CDR3 DNA reads as TGTGCCACCAGCAGAGGTCGAGGAAGTTCAGATACGCAGTATTTT. This sequence encodes CATSRGRGSSDTQYF.

This sequence joins TRBV6-5 and TRBJ2-1; 7 positions agree with TRBD1. Trimming cost V 6 bases and J 2 bases; bases outside gene matches: 7. The CDR3 is 15 amino acids. CDR1 is MNHEY and CDR2 is SVGAGI in the germline V gene. The CDR3 sequence is CASSSTGTAYNEQFF. CDR3 DNA sequence: TGTGCCAGCAGCTCTACCGGGACAGCCTACAATGAGCAGTTCTTC.

This clone has only one observation. The chain joins TRBV14 to TRBJ1-2; no clear D. CDR3 length equals 13 residues. V gave up 0 bases and J gave up 7 bases, with 9 bases separating them. The germline V gene encodes CDR1 SGHDN and CDR2 FVKESK. CDR3 in amino acids: CASSQDYIGGYTF. The CDR3 DNA reads as TGTGCCAGCAGCCAAGATTACATTGGTGGCTACACCTTC.

The chain is built from TRBV2 and TRBJ2-7, with no clear D. CDR3 length equals 12 residues. Trimming shortened V by 8 bases and J by 5 bases, and 13 bases separated the two germline ends. Germline V gene sequence: CDR1 SNHLY, CDR2 FYNNEI. CDR3 residues: CASAVDAHEQYF. CDR3 DNA: TGTGCCAGCGCGGTGGACGCCCACGAGCAGTACTTC.

The genes are TRBV9 and TRBJ1-3; D might be TRBD1 (5 bases). CDR3 length equals 16 residues. Between the trimmed V and J ends, which lost 0 bases and 2 bases, there was a span of 12 bases. The V gene's germline CDR1 is SGDLS and CDR2 YYNGEE. For the CDR3, the DNA is TGTGCCAGCAGCGTAGCTTCGGGGGAAGCTGGAAACACCATATATTTT. This gives the protein CASSVASGEAGNTIYF.

This chain joins TRBV5-1 and TRBJ2-1, with TRBD2 identical over 12 bases. V trimming: 6 bases; J trimming: 3 bases; junction bases outside the gene matches: 4. Looked up from germline, CDR1 is SGHRS and CDR2 is YFSETQ. This CDR3 region has 15 residues. The CDR3 protein is CASTPGLAGYNEQFF. DNA of the CDR3: TGCGCCAGCACACCGGGACTAGCGGGCTACAATGAGCAGTTCTTC.

The chain joins TRBV5-1 to TRBJ1-5; D call uncertain. CDR1 SGHRS and CDR2 YFSETQ come from the germline V gene. This CDR3 has 14 residues. V was shortened by 4 bases and J by 6 bases, with 14 bases between the two germline ends. This CDR3 is CASSLGPPGQPQHF. The CDR3 DNA reads as TGCGCCAGCAGCCTAGGACCCCCGGGTCAGCCCCAGCATTTT.

The V call is TRBV3-1 (or the pseudogene TRBV3-2), the J call TRBJ2-1; no clear D. This CDR3 is built from 11 residues. V lost 0 bases to trimming and J lost 9 bases, with 3 bases between them. Germline V gives CDR1 LGHDT, CDR2 YNNKEL (reference sequence). The CDR3 DNA follows: TGTGCCAGCAGCCAAGACGGTGAGCAGTTCTTC. Translated, it gives CASSQDGEQFF.

The chain employs TRBV9 and TRBJ2-7, with 11 positions matching TRBD1. J was trimmed by 4 bases and V by 4 bases; bases with no gene match: 7. The CDR3 has 15 amino acids. The germline V gene encodes CDR1 SGDLS and CDR2 YYNGEE. The CDR3 sequence: CASSPGQGELYEQYF. In DNA, the CDR3 is TGTGCCAGCAGCCCGGGACAGGGGGAACTATACGAGCAGTACTTC.

The rearrangement links TRBV18 to TRBJ1-2, with TRBD1 identical over 9 bases. After removal of 3 bases from V and 5 bases from J, the junction contained 4 bases not matched to a gene. The CDR3 spans 14 residues. Germline assignment: CDR1 KGHSH and CDR2 LQKENI. The CDR3 coding sequence is TGTGCCAGCTCACCTGGACAGGGGCAATATGGCTACACCTTC. Amino acids: CASSPGQGQYGYTF.

This chain links TRBV16 with TRBJ1-2; D gene uncertain. CDR1 and CDR2 from the germline V gene are KGHSY and FQNENV. This CDR3 comprises 15 residues. Deletions cut 0 bases from V and 3 bases from J, with 11 bases between. The CDR3 DNA sequence: TGTGCCAGCAGCCAATCCGTGGCGGATGACTATGGCTACACCTTC. This encodes CASSQSVADDYGYTF.

The chain couples TRBV11-1 to TRBJ2-1; D is undetermined. Germline values: CDR1 SGHAT, CDR2 FQDESV (reference sequence). The CDR3 sequence is 12 residues long. V lost 1 base, J lost 3 bases, and 1 base lay in between. CDR3 in amino acids: CASSLGYNEQFF. The CDR3 nucleotides are TGTGCCAGCAGCTTAGGCTACAATGAGCAGTTCTTC.

The chain uses TRBV6-5 and TRBJ1-3; D remains unclear. Germline V CDR1 and CDR2: MNHEY, SVGAGI. The CDR3 is made up of 15 amino acids. V lost 3 bases, J lost 0 bases, and 9 bases lay in between. The CDR3 nucleotides are TGTGCCAGCAGTTATGGCATGATCTCTGGAAACACCATATATTTT. Its translation is CASSYGMISGNTIYF.

The rearrangement uses TRBV5-1 and TRBJ1-1; TRBD1 might be the D (6 bases). Trimming shortened V by 7 bases and J by 1 base, and 17 bases separated the two germline ends. The germline V gene encodes CDR1 SGHRS and CDR2 YFSETQ. The CDR3 covers 15 residues. CDR3 residues: CASRPVLGGNTEAFF. The CDR3 DNA reads as TGCGCCAGCCGTCCGGTGCTAGGGGGGAACACTGAAGCTTTCTTT.

V usage is TRBV10-2 and J usage is TRBJ2-7; D is unclear. CDR1 is WSHSY, CDR2 SAAADI, per germline. The V end lost 0 bases, the J end lost 3 bases, and 9 bases lay between the germline ends. CDR3 size: 14 residues. The DNA for the CDR3 is TGCGCCAGCAGTGAGTCGCTCGCGAACTACGAGCAGTACTTC. Its protein product is CASSESLANYEQYF.

This chain uses TRBV9 with TRBJ2-5; TRBD2 matches 11 bases. The CDR3 covers 16 residues. Germline V gives CDR1 SGDLS, CDR2 YYNGEE. V was clipped by 4 bases and J by 6 bases; unmatched bases: 11. CDR3 in amino acids: CASSPTSGGTRQTQYF. The CDR3 region has the DNA TGTGCCAGCAGCCCTACTAGCGGGGGTACGCGACAGACCCAGTACTTC.

This chain connects TRBV5-4 to TRBJ2-1, with 8 bases matching TRBD1. The V segment lost 0 bases and the J segment 6 bases; nucleotides outside the gene matches: 8. This CDR3 region has 16 residues. Per the germline V gene, CDR1 is SGHNT and CDR2 is YYREEE (reference sequence). CDR3 protein: CASSLDLGTGGNEQFF. CDR3 sequence (DNA): TGTGCCAGCAGCTTGGATCTAGGTACAGGGGGCAATGAGCAGTTCTTC.